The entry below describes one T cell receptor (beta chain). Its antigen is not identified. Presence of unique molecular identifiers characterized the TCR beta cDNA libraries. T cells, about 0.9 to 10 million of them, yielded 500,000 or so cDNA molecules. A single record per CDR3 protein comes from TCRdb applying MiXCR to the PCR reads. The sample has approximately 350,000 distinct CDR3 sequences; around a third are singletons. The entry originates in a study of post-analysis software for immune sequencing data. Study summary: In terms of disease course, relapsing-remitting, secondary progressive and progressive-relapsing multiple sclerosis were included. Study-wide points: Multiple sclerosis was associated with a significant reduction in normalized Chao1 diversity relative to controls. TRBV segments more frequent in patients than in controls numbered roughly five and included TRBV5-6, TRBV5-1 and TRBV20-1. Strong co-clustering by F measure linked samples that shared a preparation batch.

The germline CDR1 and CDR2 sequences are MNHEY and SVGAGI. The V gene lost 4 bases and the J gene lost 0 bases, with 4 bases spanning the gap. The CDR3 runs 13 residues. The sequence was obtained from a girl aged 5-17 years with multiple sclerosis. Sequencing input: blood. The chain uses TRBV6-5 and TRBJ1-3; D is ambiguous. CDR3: CASSSLSGNTIYF. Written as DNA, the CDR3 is TGTGCCAGCAGTTCTCTCTCTGGAAACACCATATATTTT.